The next 26 T cell receptor beta chains were all read from a single sample in a study of type 1 regulatory T cells. TCRdb processed the reads anew with MiXCR; each CDR3 protein has one entry. The table includes approximately 19,000 distinct CDR3 sequences, approximately 10% detected once. Sequencing was carried out using CD4+ T cells, either the whole sample or a sorted fraction (not recorded which). The receptors were gathered from a human donor in good health.

The chain is built from TRBV11-2 and TRBJ2-2; TRBD2 is a possible D gene (5 bases). Trimming shortened V by 2 bases and J by 7 bases, and 11 bases separated the two germline ends. CDR3 length equals 14 residues. Germline loops: CDR1 SGHAT, CDR2 FQNNGV. This CDR3 reads CASSLSGSGGELFF. CDR3 nucleotides: TGTGCCAGCAGCTTAAGTGGCAGCGGCGGGGAGCTGTTTTTT.

A single count supports this clonotype. The chain employs TRBV20-1 and TRBJ2-1; D not certain. The germline CDR1 and CDR2 sequences are DFQATT and SNEGSKA (reference sequence). The CDR3 consists of 14 residues. The V and J ends lost 3 bases and 5 bases respectively, with 14 bases between them. CDR3 sequence reads: CSASVSSGNNEQFF. The CDR3, as DNA: TGCAGTGCTAGTGTGTCTAGTGGTAACAATGAGCAGTTCTTC.

Many counts were recorded for this clonotype. The chain has TRBV19 and TRBJ2-3; 10 bases fit TRBD1. The CDR3 has 14 residues. With V trimmed by 6 bases and J by 6 bases, 6 bases remained unmatched. From germline, CDR1 is LNHDA and CDR2 SQIVND (reference sequence). The CDR3 DNA reads as TGTGCCAGTAGACGGGGACAGGGGTCCGATACGCAGTATTTT. It yields the protein CASRRGQGSDTQYF.

In this sample, this clonotype is medium-sized. V is TRBV2 and J is TRBJ2-3; D uncertain. Germline V lookup: CDR1 SNHLY, CDR2 FYNNEI. The CDR3 has 12 amino acids. The V gene lost 6 bases and the J gene lost 7 bases, with 11 bases spanning the gap. CDR3 loop: CASSLDGYTQYF. CDR3 DNA: TGTGCCAGCAGCCTCGATGGATATACGCAGTATTTT.

In the case of this clonotype: A much more abundant neighbour one base away suggests this may be a read error. The chain links TRBV28 to TRBJ1-5, with TRBD1 as a possible D gene (6 bases). Per germline, CDR1 MDHEN and CDR2 SYDVKM. This CDR3 comprises 13 residues. CDR3 DNA: TGTGCCACAAGACAGGCCCCGCTTCAGCCCCAGCGTTTT. Translation gives CATRQAPLQPQRF.

This clonotype is medium-sized (0.01 to 0.1%) by share. The V call is TRBV5-1, the J call TRBJ2-6; tentative D call: TRBD1 (5 bases). The CDR3 sequence is 15 residues long. V was cut by 4 bases and J by 0 bases, with 8 bases left in between. Germline CDR1 reads SGHRS; CDR2 reads YFSETQ. CDR3 sequence: CASSPDSSGANVLTF. DNA of the CDR3: TGCGCCAGCAGCCCTGACAGCTCTGGGGCCAACGTCCTGACTTTC. Full variable domain (outside the CDR3, taken from reference TRBV5-1 and TRBJ2-6): KAGVTQTPRYLIKTRGQQVTLSCSPISGHRSVSWYQQTPGQGLQFLFEYFSETQRNKGNFPGRFSGRQFSNSRSEMNVSTLELGDSALYLCASSPDSSGANVLTFGAGSRLTVL.

This clonotype was picked up many times. V usage is TRBV5-6 and J usage is TRBJ2-3; D unclear. The CDR3 has 12 residues. Germline CDR1 is SGHDT and CDR2 is YYEEEE. V was trimmed by 1 base and J by 4 bases, leaving 4 bases between them. The DNA for the CDR3 is TGTGCCAGCAGCTTGTGGGCAGATACGCAGTATTTT. Protein: CASSLWADTQYF.

This clonotype was counted ten times or more. The V call is TRBV12-3 or TRBV12-4, the J call TRBJ2-7; 8 nucleotides match TRBD2. Unmatched junction bases numbered 13, after V lost 6 bases and J lost 3 bases. The CDR3 contains 16 residues. CDR3 coding DNA: TGTGCCAGCAGCTTAAATGGGGGGACTAGGAGCTACGAGCAGTACTTC. Protein product: CASSLNGGTRSYEQYF.

This clonotype was picked up a small number of times. V is TRBV5-5 and J is TRBJ2-6, with 7 bases fitting TRBD1. The CDR3 has 16 residues. CDR1 SGHKS and CDR2 YYEKEE come from the germline V gene (reference sequence). After removal of 2 bases from V and 2 bases from J, the junction contained 4 bases not matched to a gene. The CDR3 coding sequence is TGTGCCAGCAGCTTTGAGGGGACAGCTGGGGCCAACGTCCTGACTTTC. Protein product: CASSFEGTAGANVLTF.

To note about this clonotype: A clone one base away is much larger, so this may be a read error. This chain joins TRBV29-1 and TRBJ2-1; D is unclear. The V end lost 6 bases, the J end lost 9 bases, and 9 bases lay between the germline ends. The germline V gene encodes CDR1 SQVTM and CDR2 ANQGSEA. CDR3 length: 10 amino acids. The CDR3 coding sequence is TGCAGCGTGGGTATCGGTGAGCAGTTCTTC. Translation gives CSVGIGEQFF.

This chain links TRBV7-8 with TRBJ2-5; D is unclear. Trimming shortened V by 5 bases and J by 2 bases, and 15 bases separated the two germline ends. Germline CDR1 reads SGHVS; CDR2 reads FQNEAQ. CDR3 length: 15 amino acids. This CDR3 is CASSRPGRSQETQYF. CDR3 nucleotide sequence: TGTGCCAGCAGCCGCCCAGGCAGGTCACAAGAGACCCAGTACTTC.

This clonotype showed up many times. This chain links TRBV2 with TRBJ1-6; 7 nucleotides line up with TRBD1. The CDR3 runs to 16 residues. Germline assignment: CDR1 SNHLY and CDR2 FYNNEI. Losses at the gene ends were 7 bases for V and 4 bases for J; bases not matched to a gene: 10. As DNA, the CDR3 is TGTGCCAGCAATTTCCTCGGGACAGCTTATAATTCACCCCTCCACTTT. Translated: CASNFLGTAYNSPLHF.

Sample share makes this clonotype medium-sized (0.01 to 0.1%). V usage is TRBV7-3 and J usage is TRBJ1-1; D remains ambiguous. The CDR3 contains 13 residues. Germline loops: CDR1 SGHTA, CDR2 FQGTGA. V was trimmed by 4 bases and J by 1 base, leaving 7 bases between them. The CDR3 protein is CASSSSRNTEAFF. CDR3 coding DNA: TGTGCCAGCAGCTCTTCCAGGAACACTGAAGCTTTCTTT.

CDR3 sequence: CASSSRGGHEQYF. DNA for the CDR3: TGCGCCAGCAGCTCCAGGGGTGGACACGAGCAGTACTTC. The V and J genes are TRBV5-1 and TRBJ2-7; D might be TRBD1 (6 bases). V lost 3 bases, J lost 5 bases, and 12 bases lay in between. Per the germline V gene, CDR1 is SGHRS and CDR2 is YFSETQ. The CDR3 sequence is 13 residues long.

This clonotype came up a few times. CDR3 protein: CASSRTGLGYTF. DNA for the CDR3: TGCGCCAGCAGCCGCACAGGGCTTGGCTACACCTTC. This chain joins TRBV4-1 and TRBJ1-2, with D perhaps TRBD1 (6 bases). V lost 4 bases to trimming and J lost 7 bases, with 10 bases between them. The germline V gene encodes CDR1 MGHRA and CDR2 YSYEKL. The CDR3 runs to 12 residues.

This clonotype was observed at least ten times. V is TRBV7-8 and J is TRBJ1-4, with D maybe TRBD1 (6 bases). CDR1 and CDR2 from the germline V gene are SGHVS and FQNEAQ. V lost 6 bases to trimming and J lost 5 bases, with 16 bases between them. The CDR3 is 15 amino acids. The CDR3 nucleotides read TGTGCCAGCAGACCCCGGGCAGGGGAAAATGAAAAACTGTTTTTT. It yields the protein CASRPRAGENEKLFF.

By its share, this clonotype is medium-sized. V gene TRBV29-1 combines with J gene TRBJ2-1; D unclear. Germline lookup yields CDR1 SQVTM and CDR2 ANQGSEA. Trimming pared 1 base from V and 10 bases from J, leaving 11 bases between. The CDR3 loop spans 12 amino acids. In DNA, the CDR3 is TGCAGCGTTGAAGCGGCCGAGAGGGAGCAGTTCTTC. It yields the protein CSVEAAEREQFF.

In this sample, this clonotype is medium-sized. The J gene is TRBJ1-2, the V gene TRBV6-5; no clear D. V dropped 6 bases and J dropped 4 bases, with 18 bases sitting between them. There are 15 residues in the CDR3. CDR1 is MNHEY and CDR2 is SVGAGI in the germline V gene. The CDR3 bases are TGTGCCAGCAGCCCCCAGGACGGAGGATTCTATGGCTACACCTTC. Its translation is CASSPQDGGFYGYTF.

This clonotype was found many times. The chain is built from TRBV6-6 and TRBJ2-3; D is tentatively TRBD1 or TRBD2 (7 bases each). Germline CDR1 MNHNY, CDR2 SVGAGI (reference sequence). Trimming pared 6 bases from V and 7 bases from J, leaving 17 bases between. The CDR3 runs 14 residues. The DNA of the CDR3 is TGTGCCAGCAGCAGGGGGGCTAGCGGAAATACGCAGTATTTT. Its translation is CASSRGASGNTQYF.

The V and J genes are TRBV14 and TRBJ2-1, with D tentatively TRBD2 (7 bases). This CDR3 spans 17 amino acids. V gave up 2 bases and J gave up 4 bases, with 18 bases separating them. Germline V gives CDR1 SGHDN, CDR2 FVKESK. CDR3 nucleotide sequence: TGTGCCAGCAGCCAAACAGGGAAACTAGCGCTATACAATGAGCAGTTCTTC. Translating gives CASSQTGKLALYNEQFF.

This clonotype was observed once. A read error may be the cause here, since a much bigger clone is one base away. The V and J genes are TRBV5-6 and TRBJ2-6; D ambiguous. CDR3 size: 14 residues. Germline V lookup: CDR1 SGHDT, CDR2 YYEEEE. This chain's CDR3 is CASSAPSEANVLTF. CDR3 sequence (DNA): TGTGCCAGCAGCGCTCCCTCTGAGGCCAACGTCCTGACTTTC.

CDR3 amino acids: CASSVGGTSGFGETQYF. CDR3 in DNA: TGTGCCAGCAGCGTAGGTGGGACTAGCGGATTTGGGGAGACCCAGTACTTC. The genes are TRBV9 and TRBJ2-5; 11 nucleotides align to TRBD2. The V gene's germline CDR1 is SGDLS and CDR2 YYNGEE. The CDR3 covers 17 residues. After removal of 0 bases from V and 5 bases from J, the junction contained 9 bases not matched to a gene.

In the case of this clonotype: One end of the junction does not line up with germline, which may come from a read error. The V call is TRBV4-3, the J call TRBJ2-1; 9 nucleotides align to TRBD2. CDR1 and CDR2 (germline): LGHNA, YSLEER. The CDR3 length is 16 residues. Written as DNA, the CDR3 is TGCGCCAGCAGCCAAGATTCTAGCGGGATTGACAATGAGCGGTTCTTC. Residues: CASSQDSSGIDNERFF.

This clonotype appeared many times. The rearrangement joins TRBV3-1 to TRBJ1-2; no clear D gene. CDR1 is LGHDT, CDR2 YNNKEL, per germline (reference sequence). This CDR3 contains 15 residues. Trimming cost V 4 bases and J 7 bases, with 19 bases left between them. This CDR3 reads CASSPTPEGSAGYTF. In DNA, the CDR3 is TGTGCCAGCAGCCCTACACCAGAAGGGTCCGCTGGCTACACCTTC. Based on the CDR3 plus reference TRBV3-1 and TRBJ1-2, the full variable domain is DTAVSQTPKYLVTQMGNDKSIKCEQNLGHDTMYWYKQDSKKFLKIMFSYNNKELIINETVPNRFSPKSPDKAHLNLHINSLELGDSAVYFCASSPTPEGSAGYTFGSGTRLTVV.

This clonotype is medium-sized. The V and J genes are TRBV5-5 and TRBJ2-1, with TRBD1 identical over 10 bases. CDR1 and CDR2 (germline): SGHKS, YYEKEE (reference sequence). V lost 4 bases to trimming and J lost 4 bases; unmatched junction nucleotides: 5. The CDR3 covers 15 residues. The DNA for the CDR3 is TGTGCCAGCAGCCGGGACAGGGGCGATTACAATGAGCAGTTCTTC. Its translation: CASSRDRGDYNEQFF.

This clonotype has a count of ten or more. As DNA, the CDR3 is TGTGCCAGCAGCCGCAGACAGGGGGCCGAAGCTTTCTTT. Amino acids: CASSRRQGAEAFF. The gene calls are TRBV7-9 and TRBJ1-1; 10 nucleotides align to TRBD1. V was pared by 5 bases and J by 8 bases, with 5 bases of the junction left unmatched. CDR1 and CDR2 from the germline V gene are SEHNR and FQNEAQ (reference sequence). The CDR3 runs 13 residues.